The 20 T cell receptor beta chains in this list originate from one sample, sequenced in a study of T cells in Graves' hyperthyroidism and ophthalmopathy. Authors of the study amplified TCR beta CDR3 regions from RNA transcripts. HTBI primers drove first-round RT-PCR of the TCR CDR3. From the multiplex PCR reads, TCRdb called clonotypes with MiXCR, one entry per CDR3 protein. The table includes around 690,000 distinct CDR3 sequences, roughly 17% detected once. Source material: blood. These receptors were collected from a man aged 45 to 65 with Graves' hyperthyroidism.

This clonotype was found once. V is TRBV28 and J is TRBJ1-1; TRBD1 agrees at 7 bases. Germline V gene lookup returns CDR1 MDHEN and CDR2 SYDVKM. J gave up 11 bases and V 3 bases, and 12 bases lay outside the gene matches. This CDR3 has 14 amino acids. The CDR3 DNA reads TGTGCCAGCAGTTTGCACCGACAGGGAGGTCAGGCTTTCTTT. This gives the protein CASSLHRQGGQAFF.

This clonotype was recorded many times. The rearrangement uses TRBV27 and TRBJ1-4; D unresolved. This CDR3 has 15 amino acids. The V gene's germline CDR1 is MNHEY and CDR2 SMNVEV (reference sequence). The V and J ends lost 3 bases and 7 bases respectively, with 15 bases between them. CDR3 sequence reads: CASSFAPGIGEKLFF. The CDR3 DNA follows: TGTGCCAGCAGTTTCGCCCCGGGGATCGGTGAAAAACTGTTTTTT.

This clonotype was counted many times. This chain links TRBV18 with TRBJ2-7; TRBD1 might be the D (5 bases). Germline lookup yields CDR1 KGHSH and CDR2 LQKENI. The CDR3 loop spans 14 amino acids. V lost 2 bases to trimming and J lost 4 bases, with 12 bases between them. The DNA of the CDR3 is TGTGCCAGCTCACCAGCGCAATCAGGGTACGAGCAGTACTTC. Its translation: CASSPAQSGYEQYF. The full variable domain, with the rest looked up from reference TRBV18 and TRBJ2-7, is NAGVMQNPRHLVRRRGQEARLRCSPMKGHSHVYWYRQLPEEGLKFMVYLQKENIIDESGMPKERFSAEFPKEGPSILRIQQVVRGDSAAYFCASSPAQSGYEQYFGPGTRLTVT.

There are a few counts of this clonotype. The chain links TRBV4-3 to TRBJ2-1; D gene uncertain. The CDR3 is 19 amino acids. The germline CDR1 and CDR2 sequences are LGHNA and YSLEER. The V gene lost 1 base and the J gene lost 8 bases, with 27 bases spanning the gap. The CDR3 region is CASSQVFLVAEEALDEQFF. As DNA, the CDR3 is TGCGCCAGCAGCCAAGTTTTTTTAGTCGCCGAAGAGGCACTCGATGAGCAGTTCTTC.

Many counts were recorded for this clonotype. The rearrangement joins TRBV10-3 to TRBJ2-1; TRBD1 or TRBD2 may be the D gene (5 bases each). The CDR3 totals 12 residues. The germline CDR1 and CDR2 sequences are ENHRY and SYGVKD. V lost 9 bases and J lost 2, with 8 bases in between. Here the CDR3 reads CAIGTTYNEQFF. The CDR3 bases are TGTGCCATTGGGACCACCTACAATGAGCAGTTCTTC.

At least ten counts were recorded for this clonotype. The gene calls are TRBV2 and TRBJ1-3, with D possibly matching TRBD1 (6 bases). The germline V gene encodes CDR1 SNHLY and CDR2 FYNNEI. CDR3 length: 15 amino acids. V was cut by 7 bases and J by 0 bases, with 13 bases left in between. The CDR3 coding sequence is TGTGCCAGCACGACAGGACTCAGCTCTGGAAACACCATATATTTT. Its translation: CASTTGLSSGNTIYF.

The chain carries TRBV12-3 or TRBV12-4 and TRBJ1-1, with TRBD1 as a possible D gene (5 bases). Trimming took off 5 bases at V and 3 bases at J, with 16 bases between the two ends. This CDR3 is built from 15 residues. Here the CDR3 DNA reads TGTGCCAGCAGTGCAACGGGGGGATCGGACACTGAAGCTTTCTTT. Its protein is CASSATGGSDTEAFF.

There are many counts of this clonotype. The genes are TRBV7-6 and TRBJ2-7, with D perhaps matching TRBD1 (6 bases). CDR1 is SGHVS, CDR2 FNYEAQ, per germline. Trimming cost V 0 bases and J 5 bases, with 8 bases left between them. The CDR3 sequence is 13 residues long. The CDR3 region has the DNA TGTGCCAGCAGCTTAGCCCGGACAGACGAGCAGTACTTC. Protein sequence: CASSLARTDEQYF.

Ten or more counts support this clonotype. The V and J genes are TRBV29-1 and TRBJ2-2; perhaps TRBD2 as D (7 bases). CDR1 and CDR2 from the germline V gene are SQVTM and ANQGSEA. This CDR3 is built from 15 residues. V was shortened by 6 bases and J by 2 bases, with 16 bases between the two germline ends. CDR3 coding DNA: TGCAGCGTCACCGGGGGAGGGGGAAACACCGGGGAGCTGTTTTTT. It yields the protein CSVTGGGGNTGELFF.

This clonotype has at least ten counts. The chain couples TRBV18 to TRBJ2-7; D remains unclear. V lost 3 bases to trimming and J lost 4 bases, with 10 bases between them. Germline-derived CDR1 and CDR2 are KGHSH and LQKENI. The CDR3 covers 13 residues. The CDR3 reads CASSPNTAYEQYF. The CDR3, as DNA: TGTGCCAGCTCACCCAACACGGCGTACGAGCAGTACTTC. The whole variable domain, remainder taken from reference TRBV18 and TRBJ2-7, is NAGVMQNPRHLVRRRGQEARLRCSPMKGHSHVYWYRQLPEEGLKFMVYLQKENIIDESGMPKERFSAEFPKEGPSILRIQQVVRGDSAAYFCASSPNTAYEQYFGPGTRLTVT.

Many counts were recorded for this clonotype. The V and J genes are TRBV7-2 and TRBJ2-5; 8 positions agree with TRBD2. V lost 3 bases and J lost 6; bases outside the gene matches: 12. Per germline, CDR1 SGHTA and CDR2 FQGNSA. There are 16 residues in the CDR3. The CDR3 nucleotides read TGTGCCAGCAGCTTTCCTCTTCGGGAGGGCCGCAAGACCCAGTACTTC. Its translation is CASSFPLREGRKTQYF.

The V and J genes are TRBV5-1 and TRBJ2-1; D call uncertain. Trimming removed 0 bases from V and 1 base from J, with 8 bases in between. This CDR3 is built from 15 residues. CDR1 SGHRS and CDR2 YFSETQ come from the germline V gene. This CDR3 reads CASSLGAVSYNEQFF. CDR3 in DNA: TGCGCCAGCAGCTTGGGAGCAGTGTCCTACAATGAGCAGTTCTTC.

Only a few counts were recorded for this clonotype. The CDR3 bases are TGTGCCAGCAGTTACTACCGGGACAGGGGCAATCAGCCCCAGCATTTT. This translates into CASSYYRDRGNQPQHF. The V and J genes are TRBV6-2 or TRBV6-3 and TRBJ1-5; 9 nucleotides align to TRBD1. The CDR3 has 16 amino acids. The germline CDR1 and CDR2 sequences are MNHEY and SVGEGT. V lost 1 base to trimming and J lost 2 bases; unmatched junction nucleotides: 3.

The chain carries TRBV2 and TRBJ2-7; tentative D call: TRBD2 (5 bases). Germline-derived CDR1 and CDR2 are SNHLY and FYNNEI. This CDR3 contains 13 residues. Between the trimmed V and J ends, which lost 7 bases and 0 bases, there was a span of 10 bases. The CDR3: CASKTDYSYEQYF. The CDR3 DNA reads TGTGCCAGCAAGACCGACTACTCCTACGAGCAGTACTTC. The variable domain in full, with the rest retrieved from reference TRBV2 and TRBJ2-7, is EPEVTQTPSHQVTQMGQEVILRCVPISNHLYFYWYRQILGQKVEFLVSFYNNEISEKSEIFDDQFSVERPDGSNFTLKIRSTKLEDSAMYFCASKTDYSYEQYFGPGTRLTVT.

The sample holds many counts of this clonotype. The chain employs TRBV7-2 and TRBJ2-3; 7 nucleotides match TRBD1. V lost 8 bases to trimming and J lost 5 bases; unmatched junction nucleotides: 7. This CDR3 is 13 amino acids long. Looked up from germline, CDR1 is SGHTA and CDR2 is FQGNSA. The CDR3: CASCRGIGDTQYF. The CDR3 nucleotides read TGTGCCAGCTGCAGGGGGATTGGAGATACGCAGTATTTT.

The chain is built from TRBV5-1 and TRBJ1-1; D not resolved. The V and J ends lost 0 bases and 1 base respectively, with 10 bases between them. The CDR3 contains 15 residues. Per germline, CDR1 SGHRS and CDR2 YFSETQ. Here the CDR3 reads CASSLDPDPNTEAFF. The CDR3 DNA reads TGCGCCAGCAGCTTGGATCCGGATCCGAACACTGAAGCTTTCTTT.

The sample holds many counts of this clonotype. The CDR3 DNA reads as TGTGCCAGCAGCTCCAGTGTCTACGAGCAGTACTTC. It is translated as CASSSSVYEQYF. This chain joins TRBV28 and TRBJ2-7; no clear D gene. The CDR3 runs to 12 residues. In germline, CDR1 is MDHEN, CDR2 SYDVKM. V was clipped by 6 bases and J by 3 bases, with 9 bases between them.

CDR3 DNA sequence: TGCGCCAGCAGCTCAATCTCGGGACTAGATGCCTACGAGCAGTACTTC. This sequence encodes CASSSISGLDAYEQYF. V and J are TRBV4-1 and TRBJ2-7; TRBD2 matches at 8 bases. Germline assignment: CDR1 MGHRA and CDR2 YSYEKL. This CDR3 is built from 16 residues. With 5 bases clipped from V and 2 bases from J, the junction kept 11 bases outside the gene matches.

This clonotype was detected a few times. The chain has TRBV20-1 and TRBJ1-3; no definite D call. CDR3 length: 15 residues. Germline CDR1 is DFQATT and CDR2 is SNEGSKA (reference sequence). Trimming removed 0 bases from V and 4 bases from J, with 13 bases in between. In DNA, the CDR3 is TGCAGTGCTAGAGATCTAGGAGACTCGGGAAACACCATATATTTT. Amino acids: CSARDLGDSGNTIYF.

This clonotype was observed at least ten times. The chain recombines TRBV11-2 with TRBJ2-2; 10 nucleotides align to TRBD2. The CDR3 covers 16 residues. With V trimmed by 5 bases and J by 7 bases, 10 bases remained unmatched. Germline loops: CDR1 SGHAT, CDR2 FQNNGV. CDR3 coding DNA: TGTGCCAGCAGCCTCCTAGCGGGAGATCCGGGCGGGGAGCTGTTTTTT. This encodes CASSLLAGDPGGELFF. Together with reference TRBV11-2 and TRBJ2-2, the CDR3 gives the full variable domain: EAGVAQSPRYKIIEKRQSVAFWCNPISGHATLYWYQQILGQGPKLLIQFQNNGVVDDSQLPKDRFSAERLKGVDSTLKIQPAKLEDSAVYLCASSLLAGDPGGELFFGEGSRLTVL.